Below are 20 T cell receptor beta chains sequenced from a single sample in a study of shared clonotypes between healthy human individuals. The protocol was immunoSEQ multiplex PCR, while the TCRdb copy is restricted to in-frame clones and leaves out a portion. The repertoire holds about 1.9 million clones, with just over 90% as singletons. CD8 cells regarded as naive lacked CD45RO, were positively chosen for CCR7, and omitted terminally differentiated effector memory CD45RA+ cells. Sequencing was done on a sample of naive CD8+ T cells from PBMCs. These receptors came from a man aged 18-30 years in good health. Some clones in this sample may be carry-over from other donors' samples.

This chain uses TRBV7-2 with TRBJ1-1; 7 bases agree with TRBD1. CDR1 is SGHTA, CDR2 FQGNSA, per germline. The length of the CDR3 is 16 residues. After removal of 5 bases from V and 4 bases from J, the junction contained 13 bases not matched to a gene. The CDR3 loop reads CASSPPRGQRGTEAFF. CDR3 in DNA: TGTGCCAGCAGCCCCCCGCGGGGACAGCGTGGCACTGAAGCTTTCTTT.

This rearrangement joins TRBV4-1 to TRBJ1-1, with a tentative D call TRBD1 (5 bases). The V end lost 5 bases, the J end lost 2 bases, and 15 bases lay between the germline ends. Germline CDR1 and CDR2: MGHRA and YSYEKL. The CDR3 consists of 15 residues. The CDR3 bases are TGCGCCAGCAGCTCACAGCGGGGCCTAAACACTGAAGCTTTCTTT. It yields the protein CASSSQRGLNTEAFF.

This chain uses TRBV4-1 with TRBJ2-7, with TRBD1 identical over 9 bases. CDR1 and CDR2 (germline): MGHRA, YSYEKL. The ends lost 0 bases at V and 3 bases at J; junction bases unmatched: 3. The CDR3 length is 15 residues. The CDR3 loop reads CASSQEGTGYYEQYF. CDR3 nucleotides: TGCGCCAGCAGCCAAGAAGGGACAGGGTACTACGAGCAGTACTTC.

This clone was picked up one time. The chain is built from TRBV5-1 and TRBJ1-1, with 8 bases aligning to TRBD1. Germline V gene lookup returns CDR1 SGHRS and CDR2 YFSETQ. This CDR3 is built from 15 residues. V was clipped by 2 bases and J by 2 bases; unmatched bases: 5. In DNA form, the CDR3 reads TGCGCCAGCAGCTTCGGGACAGGAGGTAACACTGAAGCTTTCTTT. Amino acids: CASSFGTGGNTEAFF.

The CDR3 DNA follows: TGTGCCAGCAGGCCCGGACATGGAACTAGTGTAGGTTTCGAGCAGTACTTC. It specifies CASRPGHGTSVGFEQYF. The V gene is TRBV7-8, the J gene TRBJ2-7; D is possibly TRBD1 or TRBD2 (5 bases each). Per the germline V gene, CDR1 is SGHVS and CDR2 is FQNEAQ. CDR3 length equals 17 residues. The V end lost 6 bases, the J end lost 6 bases, and 27 bases lay between the germline ends.

V is TRBV27 and J is TRBJ1-5; D remains unclear. CDR1 and CDR2 from the germline V gene are MNHEY and SMNVEV (reference sequence). This CDR3 spans 13 amino acids. The V end lost 8 bases, the J end lost 0 bases, and 8 bases lay between the germline ends. The CDR3 nucleotides read TGTGCCAGCGGCGGGCATAGCAATCAGCCCCAGCATTTT. Its protein product is CASGGHSNQPQHF.

V usage is TRBV2 and J usage is TRBJ1-2; D is uncertain. CDR1 and CDR2 from the germline V gene are SNHLY and FYNNEI. The V end was cut by 6 bases, the J end by 4 bases, with 15 bases between. This CDR3 is built from 14 residues. CDR3 residues: CASSPIGPGYGYTF. DNA of the CDR3: TGTGCCAGCAGCCCTATAGGACCAGGCTATGGCTACACCTTC.

The genes are TRBV28 and TRBJ2-7, with D possibly TRBD2 on 5 matching bases. Germline CDR1 MDHEN, CDR2 SYDVKM. The CDR3 loop spans 16 amino acids. Trimming pared 2 bases from V and 0 bases from J, leaving 14 bases between. The CDR3 bases are TGTGCCAGCAGTTTAAGTCCGGGGTTGAGCTCCTACGAGCAGTACTTC. Protein sequence: CASSLSPGLSSYEQYF.

For this clone: This specimen includes other DNA sequences encoding the same CDR3. The rearrangement uses TRBV5-4 and TRBJ2-7; D is perhaps TRBD2 (5 bases). With 0 bases removed from V and 0 bases from J, the gap between germline ends came to 10 bases. Germline CDR1 SGHNT, CDR2 YYREEE (reference sequence). The length of the CDR3 is 15 residues. In DNA, the CDR3 is TGTGCCAGCAGCTTGGGAGAGGGCAGCTCCTACGAGCAGTACTTC. Translating gives CASSLGEGSSYEQYF.

J is TRBJ2-7 and V is TRBV25-1; 9 bases map to TRBD2. The germline V gene has CDR1 MGHDK and CDR2 SYGVNS. The CDR3 runs 15 residues. V lost 4 bases, J lost 6 bases, and 10 bases stayed unmatched. In DNA form, the CDR3 reads TGTGCCAGCAGTGCTAGCGGGATCGGATGGCGCGAGCAGTACTTC. Its translation is CASSASGIGWREQYF.

This sequence joins TRBV28 and TRBJ1-2; maybe TRBD1 (6 bases). Germline lookup yields CDR1 MDHEN and CDR2 SYDVKM. V gave up 5 bases and J gave up 7 bases, with 23 bases separating them. The CDR3 runs 16 residues. The CDR3 is CASSHRARGGRRGYTF. In nucleotides, the CDR3 is TGTGCCAGCAGTCACCGTGCGAGGGGGGGTCGGCGTGGCTACACCTTC.

The chain recombines TRBV15 with TRBJ2-5; unclear D gene. The CDR3 length is 13 residues. Germline CDR1 reads LNHNV; CDR2 reads YYDKDF (reference sequence). V was trimmed by 6 bases and J by 3 bases, leaving 11 bases between them. This CDR3 is CATRGRVEETQYF. The CDR3 coding sequence is TGTGCCACCAGGGGTAGAGTCGAAGAGACCCAGTACTTC.

Points on this clone: Other nucleotide sequences from this sample produce the same CDR3. The rearrangement uses TRBV14 and TRBJ1-1, with D uncertain. The CDR3 totals 13 residues. Germline CDR1 and CDR2: SGHDN and FVKESK. The V end lost 3 bases, the J end lost 4 bases, and 9 bases lay between the germline ends. The CDR3 coding sequence is TGTGCCAGCAGCCAGGGGTTGGGCACTGAAGCTTTCTTT. It translates to CASSQGLGTEAFF.

In the case of this clone: This specimen includes other DNA sequences encoding the same CDR3. This sequence joins TRBV29-1 and TRBJ2-7; 9 bases are a match to TRBD1. J was trimmed by 2 bases and V by 5 bases; bases with no gene match: 1. The CDR3 length is 12 residues. Per the germline V gene, CDR1 is SQVTM and CDR2 is ANQGSEA. Written as DNA, the CDR3 is TGCAGCGTTCGGGACAGGGCCTACGAGCAGTACTTC. It encodes CSVRDRAYEQYF.

To note about this clone: Other nucleotide sequences in the sample specify the same CDR3. V gene TRBV9 combines with J gene TRBJ2-7; D ambiguous. Looked up from germline, CDR1 is SGDLS and CDR2 is YYNGEE. V lost 0 bases, J lost 4 bases, and 8 bases lay in between. This CDR3 is 13 amino acids long. As DNA, the CDR3 is TGTGCCAGCAGCGTAGCCTCGTCTTACGAGCAGTACTTC. This encodes CASSVASSYEQYF.

About this clone: The same CDR3 can be traced to other DNA sequences in this sample. CDR3 in amino acids: CASSYGQGGNQPQHF. The CDR3 DNA follows: TGTGCCAGCAGCTATGGACAGGGGGGCAATCAGCCCCAGCATTTT. The chain joins TRBV13 to TRBJ1-5; 10 positions agree with TRBD1. The junction had 2 bases not matched to a gene; V was cut back by 4 bases and J by 2 bases. The CDR3 runs 15 residues. Germline CDR1 reads PRHDT; CDR2 reads FYEKMQ (reference sequence).

The rearrangement links TRBV5-1 to TRBJ2-5; tentatively, D is TRBD1 (6 bases). The J call may be faulty, since TRBJ2-7 better matches the DNA end. This CDR3 region has 15 residues. Germline-derived CDR1 and CDR2 are SGHRS and YFSETQ. This CDR3 is CASSLAPDRTYEQYF. The CDR3 coding sequence is TGCGCCAGCAGCTTGGCCCCGGACAGAACCTACGAGCAGTACTTC.

The chain employs TRBV27 and TRBJ2-1, with D perhaps TRBD2 (6 bases). The CDR3 is 13 residues long. The germline CDR1 and CDR2 sequences are MNHEY and SMNVEV (reference sequence). V was clipped by 5 bases and J by 6 bases, with 11 bases between them. The DNA for the CDR3 is TGTGCCAGCAGTCTCGCGACTAGCAATGAGCAGTTCTTC. This sequence encodes CASSLATSNEQFF.

This chain joins TRBV4-2 and TRBJ2-3; 7 bases line up with TRBD1. The CDR3 totals 15 residues. J lost 2 bases, V lost 2 bases, and 4 bases had no gene match. The germline gives CDR1 LGHNA, CDR2 YNFKEQ. The CDR3 sequence: CASSQPDRDTDTQYF. DNA of the CDR3: TGTGCCAGCAGCCAACCAGACAGGGACACAGATACGCAGTATTTT.

V is TRBV2 and J is TRBJ2-1; the match to TRBD2 covers 12 bases. The ends lost 5 bases at V and 2 bases at J; junction bases unmatched: 4. Looked up from germline, CDR1 is SNHLY and CDR2 is FYNNEI. The CDR3 is made up of 16 amino acids. Written as DNA, the CDR3 is TGTGCCAGCAGTCCCGGACTAGCGGGACCCTACAATGAGCAGTTCTTC. Its translation is CASSPGLAGPYNEQFF. The variable domain in full, completed from reference TRBV2 and TRBJ2-1, reads EPEVTQTPSHQVTQMGQEVILRCVPISNHLYFYWYRQILGQKVEFLVSFYNNEISEKSEIFDDQFSVERPDGSNFTLKIRSTKLEDSAMYFCASSPGLAGPYNEQFFGPGTRLTVL.